This T cell receptor beta chain was obtained from a study of T-cell memory formation after mild COVID-19. Study summary: For the most part, TCR clusters were specific to one donor. Study-level results: Contracting CD8+ clones were enriched in EMRA, CD4+ mainly in CM and EM. Clonal second-wave expansions that peaked on day 37 had unconfirmed SARS-CoV-2 specificity. CD4/CD8 balance characterized clones contracting day 15 to 85, and CD4+ skew characterized later expanders.

This clonotype was seen only a few times. What it binds is unknown. Each CDR3 protein is one row after TCRdb ran MiXCR on the 5' RACE reads. Of 470,000 or so distinct CDR3 sequences listed, about 20% are singletons. Germline CDR1 SGHTA, CDR2 FQGTGA. This CDR3 has 12 amino acids. Trimming took 5 bases from V and 11 from J; bases not matched to a gene: 7. The chain recombines TRBV7-3 with TRBJ2-3; 7 bases are shared with TRBD1. The sequence was collected from an adult woman who had mild COVID-19 (a few samples of this study predate the infection). Cell type and time point are not known. Input material: PBMCs or a T cell subset sorted from them (not recorded which). CDR3 protein: CASSHAQGRQYF. CDR3 DNA sequence: TGTGCCAGCAGCCACGCACAGGGGAGGCAGTATTTT. The full variable domain, with the rest looked up from reference TRBV7-3 and TRBJ2-3, is GAGVSQTPSNKVTEKGKYVELRCDPISGHTALYWYRQSLGQGPEFLIYFQGTGAADDSGLPNDRFFAVRPEGSVSTLKIQRTERGDSAVYLCASSHAQGRQYFGPGTRLTVL.